The source of this TCR beta chain is a study of PD-1 blockade in classical Hodgkin lymphoma. Study at large: Nivolumab dosed at 3 mg/kg went to patients intravenously every 2 weeks. The study's findings and limits: Patients who initiated nivolumab within 1 year of ASCT were excluded. Significant TCR diversity gains by C4D1 occurred in CD4+ but not CD8+ cells. The diversity seen at baseline in complete responders resembled that of newly diagnosed patients.

Repertoires were generated with immunoSEQ multiplex PCR, while TCRdb's copy carries only in-frame clones and drops some. The sample has around 4,000 clones, 55% to 85% seen once. Details on this clone: No antigen is known for it.

Time point meaning: cycle 4 day 1 (C4D1), after 5 to 7 weeks of nivolumab. After autologous stem cell transplantation all patients relapsed, and prior brentuximab vedotin exposure differed between cohorts. Isolation of CD8+ T cells from thawed PBMCs used magnetic negative selection. Germline CDR1 is SGHNT and CDR2 is YYREEE (reference sequence). V dropped 0 bases and J dropped 4 bases, with 13 bases sitting between them. The CDR3 is 16 amino acids. The clonotype originates from a human donor with classical Hodgkin lymphoma. The J gene is TRBJ1-4, the V gene TRBV5-4, with D unclear. This specimen consisted of CD8+ T cells from blood, obtained before the fourth cycle of nivolumab. For the CDR3, the DNA is TGTGCCAGCAGCTTGGGGACGGGAGCCCTTAATGAAAAACTGTTTTTT. Amino acids: CASSLGTGALNEKLFF.